The rows below give T cell receptor beta chains drawn from one sample of a study of shared clonotypes between healthy human individuals. Sequencing was performed with immunoSEQ multiplex PCR; in TCRdb, only in-frame clones are kept and a portion is missing. Seen here are hundreds of thousands of clones, approximately 97% observed once, and the top ten hold around 0.06%. Material for sequencing was naive CD4+ T cells sorted from blood. These receptors all stem from a woman in her 30s in good health. The CDR3 runs from the conserved cysteine through the conserved F or W. Each record gives: J gene, D gene, V gene, CDR3 length, clone size, CDR3 protein, CDR3 DNA. The D gene is left open where the match is weak. Part of the rows lack a size; the others show once, few, many or a class for expanded clones.

J: TRBJ1-2
D: -
V: TRBV4-2
length: 15
size: -
CDR3: CASSQDFGDWEGYTF
DNA: TGTGCCAGCAGCCAAGATTTCGGGGACTGGGAGGGCTACACCTTC

J: TRBJ2-1
D: -
V: TRBV28
length: 15
size: -
CDR3: CASSRAGRTINEQFF
DNA: TGTGCCAGCAGTCGCGCAGGGAGGACGATCAATGAGCAGTTCTTC

J: TRBJ2-3
D: -
V: TRBV19
length: 15
size: -
CDR3: CASRLTGGFPDTQYF
DNA: TGTGCCAGTAGGCTAACTGGGGGATTCCCAGATACGCAGTATTTT

J: TRBJ2-7
D: -
V: TRBV19
length: 16
size: -
CDR3: CASSRTGGAENYEQYF
DNA: TGTGCCAGTAGTAGAACCGGCGGGGCAGAAAACTACGAGCAGTACTTC

J: TRBJ2-7
D: -
V: TRBV6-1
length: 11
size: -
CDR3: CASSAAYEQYF
DNA: TGTGCCAGCAGTGCCGCCTACGAGCAGTACTTC

J: TRBJ2-1
D: TRBD1
V: TRBV29-1
length: 14
size: -
CDR3: CSVDSGGRNNEQFF
DNA: TGCAGCGTAGACTCAGGGGGCAGAAACAATGAGCAGTTCTTC

J: TRBJ2-3
D: -
V: TRBV5-6
length: 14
size: once
CDR3: CASSLRQVDDTQYF
DNA: TGTGCCAGCAGCTTGAGGCAGGTTGACGATACGCAGTATTTT

J: TRBJ1-1
D: -
V: TRBV6-5
length: 15
size: -
CDR3: CASSYGAYEISEAFF
DNA: TGTGCCAGCAGTTACGGGGCATATGAAATCTCTGAAGCTTTCTTT

J: TRBJ2-7
D: TRBD2
V: TRBV15
length: 15
size: -
CDR3: CATSRVLAGGPEQYF
DNA: TGTGCCACCAGCAGAGTACTAGCGGGAGGGCCCGAGCAGTACTTC

J: TRBJ1-1
D: -
V: TRBV18
length: 16
size: -
CDR3: CASSPPVGTMNTEAFF
DNA: TGTGCCAGCTCACCACCGGTGGGCACGATGAACACTGAAGCTTTCTTT

J: TRBJ2-5
D: -
V: TRBV2
length: 12
size: -
CDR3: CASSEGVAGPYF
DNA: TGTGCCAGCAGTGAAGGCGTAGCAGGGCCGTACTTC

J: TRBJ2-7
D: -
V: TRBV18
length: 14
size: -
CDR3: CASSPRSLGYEQYF
DNA: TGTGCCAGCTCACCCAGATCCCTGGGGTACGAGCAGTACTTC

J: TRBJ1-4
D: -
V: TRBV21-1
length: 13
size: -
CDR3: CASSKDDRKKLFF
DNA: TGTGCCAGCAGCAAAGACGACAGGAAAAAACTGTTTTTT

J: TRBJ2-3
D: -
V: TRBV27
length: 16
size: once
CDR3: CASSNLAGTLTDTQYF
DNA: TGTGCCAGCAGCAACTTGGCGGGAACCCTAACAGATACGCAGTATTTT

J: TRBJ1-5
D: -
V: TRBV6-1
length: 15
size: -
CDR3: CASSDTRSPMGPQHF
DNA: TGTGCCAGCAGTGATACTCGTTCCCCGATGGGTCCCCAGCATTTT

J: TRBJ2-3
D: -
V: TRBV10-3
length: 14
size: -
CDR3: CAISAGQNTDTQYF
DNA: TGTGCCATCAGTGCTGGGCAAAACACAGATACGCAGTATTTT

J: TRBJ1-5
D: TRBD1
V: TRBV28
length: 17
size: once
CDR3: CASSSKTPWTGNQPQHF
DNA: TGTGCCAGCAGCTCAAAAACGCCCTGGACAGGAAATCAGCCCCAGCATTTT

J: TRBJ2-7
D: TRBD1
V: TRBV28
length: 14
size: -
CDR3: CASSLDRIRYEQYF
DNA: TGTGCCAGCAGTTTGGACAGGATCCGCTACGAGCAGTACTTC

J: TRBJ2-1
D: -
V: TRBV19
length: 14
size: -
CDR3: CAAYTGRPPNEQFF
DNA: TGTGCCGCTTACACAGGACGCCCTCCCAATGAGCAGTTCTTC

J: TRBJ2-5
D: -
V: TRBV5-1
length: 14
size: -
CDR3: CASSAWAGLETQYF
DNA: TGCGCCAGCAGCGCCTGGGCGGGCCTCGAGACCCAGTACTTC

J: TRBJ2-1
D: TRBD2
V: TRBV19
length: 16
size: -
CDR3: CASRPRISGAYNEQFF
DNA: TGTGCCAGTAGACCCCGGATAAGCGGGGCCTACAATGAGCAGTTCTTC

J: TRBJ2-7
D: TRBD2
V: TRBV28
length: 15
size: once
CDR3: CASRRGGGPQLEQYF
DNA: TGTGCCAGCAGACGAGGCGGGGGGCCTCAGTTGGAGCAGTACTTC

J: TRBJ2-7
D: TRBD2
V: TRBV5-1
length: 14
size: once
CDR3: CASSLTSGSYEQYF
DNA: TGCGCCAGCAGCTTGACTAGCGGCTCCTACGAGCAGTACTTC

J: TRBJ1-1
D: -
V: TRBV4-1
length: 14
size: -
CDR3: CASSLPDSHTEAFF
DNA: TGCGCCAGCAGCCTACCGGACAGTCACACTGAAGCTTTCTTT

J: TRBJ2-7
D: TRBD1
V: TRBV7-9
length: 15
size: -
CDR3: CASSLKQGASYEQYF
DNA: TGTGCCAGCAGCTTAAAACAGGGGGCCTCCTACGAGCAGTACTTC

J: TRBJ2-7
D: -
V: TRBV11-2
length: 18
size: -
CDR3: CASSFRQKRGEFAYEQYF
DNA: TGTGCCAGCAGCTTTCGACAAAAAAGGGGCGAGTTCGCATACGAGCAGTACTTC

J: TRBJ1-2
D: TRBD1
V: TRBV19
length: 14
size: few
CDR3: CASSRQGTLSGYTF
DNA: TGTGCCAGTAGTCGACAGGGAACTCTCTCGGGCTACACCTTC

J: TRBJ1-2
D: -
V: TRBV7-2
length: 16
size: -
CDR3: CASSPTNVGGNYGYTF
DNA: TGTGCCAGCAGCCCAACGAATGTCGGGGGGAACTATGGCTACACCTTC

J: TRBJ2-5
D: -
V: TRBV6-1
length: 13
size: -
CDR3: CASSERGAETQYF
DNA: TGTGCCAGCAGTGAGAGGGGGGCAGAGACCCAGTACTTC

J: TRBJ1-5
D: -
V: TRBV27
length: 13
size: -
CDR3: CASSGTGNQPQHF
DNA: TGTGCCAGCAGTGGGACGGGCAATCAGCCCCAGCATTTT

J: TRBJ2-7
D: -
V: TRBV5-4
length: 15
size: -
CDR3: CASRMMGASSYEQYF
DNA: TGTGCCAGCCGAATGATGGGAGCTAGCTCCTACGAGCAGTACTTC

J: TRBJ2-7
D: TRBD2
V: TRBV6-5
length: 13
size: once
CDR3: CVSKGLAGAEQYF
DNA: TGTGTCAGCAAGGGACTAGCGGGAGCCGAGCAGTACTTC

J: TRBJ2-7
D: -
V: TRBV7-6
length: 17
size: -
CDR3: CASSLEGGAGPSYEQYF
DNA: TGTGCCAGCAGCTTAGAAGGAGGGGCGGGTCCATCCTACGAGCAGTACTTC

J: TRBJ2-7
D: -
V: TRBV7-9
length: 15
size: -
CDR3: CASSFGRDLSYEQYF
DNA: TGTGCCAGCAGCTTCGGGCGGGACTTGTCCTACGAGCAGTACTTC

J: TRBJ2-1
D: -
V: TRBV28
length: 14
size: -
CDR3: CASSLRQLDNEQFF
DNA: TGTGCCAGCAGTTTAAGACAGCTAGACAATGAGCAGTTCTTC

J: TRBJ2-3
D: TRBD2
V: TRBV5-1
length: 17
size: -
CDR3: CASSQGTSGLMRDTQYF
DNA: TGCGCCAGCAGCCAGGGGACTAGCGGCTTAATGAGAGATACGCAGTATTTT

J: TRBJ1-5
D: -
V: TRBV10-3
length: 15
size: -
CDR3: CAISETGIPNQPQHF
DNA: TGTGCCATCAGTGAGACAGGGATCCCCAATCAGCCCCAGCATTTT

J: TRBJ1-2
D: -
V: TRBV7-2
length: 13
size: few
CDR3: CASSPRELYGYTF
DNA: TGTGCCAGCAGCCCCAGGGAGCTCTATGGCTACACCTTC

J: TRBJ2-1
D: -
V: TRBV29-1
length: 12
size: -
CDR3: CSVRTLANEQFF
DNA: TGCAGCGTGAGGACTCTTGCCAATGAGCAGTTCTTC